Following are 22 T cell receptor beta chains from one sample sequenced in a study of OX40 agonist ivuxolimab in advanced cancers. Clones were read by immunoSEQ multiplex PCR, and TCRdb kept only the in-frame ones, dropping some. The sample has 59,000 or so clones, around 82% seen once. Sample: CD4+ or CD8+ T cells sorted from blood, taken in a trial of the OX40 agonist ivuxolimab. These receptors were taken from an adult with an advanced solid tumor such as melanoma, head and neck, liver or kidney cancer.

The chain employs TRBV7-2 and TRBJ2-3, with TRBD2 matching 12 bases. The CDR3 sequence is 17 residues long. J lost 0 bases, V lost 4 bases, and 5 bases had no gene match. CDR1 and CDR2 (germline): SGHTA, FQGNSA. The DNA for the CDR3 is TGTGCCAGCAGCTCTGGGACTAGCGGGCGCAGCACAGATACGCAGTATTTT. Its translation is CASSSGTSGRSTDTQYF.

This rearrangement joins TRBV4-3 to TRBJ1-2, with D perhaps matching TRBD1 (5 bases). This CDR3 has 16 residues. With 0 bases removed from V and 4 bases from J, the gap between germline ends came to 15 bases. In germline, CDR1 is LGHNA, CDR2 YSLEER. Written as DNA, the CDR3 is TGCGCCAGCAGCCAAGACCCCTCGGAGGGGTTCTATGGCTACACCTTC. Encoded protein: CASSQDPSEGFYGYTF.

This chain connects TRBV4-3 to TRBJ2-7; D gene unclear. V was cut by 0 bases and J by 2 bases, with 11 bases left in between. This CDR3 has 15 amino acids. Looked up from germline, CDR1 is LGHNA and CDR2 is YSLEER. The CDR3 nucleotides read TGCGCCAGCAGCCAAGAGCTCGAACAGACCTACGAGCAGTACTTC. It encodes CASSQELEQTYEQYF.

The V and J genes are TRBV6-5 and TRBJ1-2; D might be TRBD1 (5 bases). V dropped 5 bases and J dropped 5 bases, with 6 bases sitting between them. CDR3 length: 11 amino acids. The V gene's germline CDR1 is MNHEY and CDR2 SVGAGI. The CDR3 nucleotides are TGTGCCAGCAGTAAGGGGTATGGCTACACCTTC. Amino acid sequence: CASSKGYGYTF.

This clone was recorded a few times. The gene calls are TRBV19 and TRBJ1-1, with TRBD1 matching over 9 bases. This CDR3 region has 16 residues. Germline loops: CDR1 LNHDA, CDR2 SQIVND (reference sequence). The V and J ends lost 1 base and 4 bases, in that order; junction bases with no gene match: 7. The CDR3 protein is CASSIVGTGLFTEAFF. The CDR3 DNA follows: TGTGCCAGTAGTATAGTCGGGACAGGGCTATTCACTGAAGCTTTCTTT.

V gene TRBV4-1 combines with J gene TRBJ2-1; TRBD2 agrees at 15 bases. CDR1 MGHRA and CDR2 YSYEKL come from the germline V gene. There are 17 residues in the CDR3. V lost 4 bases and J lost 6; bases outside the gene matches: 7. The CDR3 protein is CASSPKGLAGGLNEQFF. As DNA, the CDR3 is TGCGCCAGCAGCCCAAAGGGACTAGCGGGAGGTCTCAATGAGCAGTTCTTC.

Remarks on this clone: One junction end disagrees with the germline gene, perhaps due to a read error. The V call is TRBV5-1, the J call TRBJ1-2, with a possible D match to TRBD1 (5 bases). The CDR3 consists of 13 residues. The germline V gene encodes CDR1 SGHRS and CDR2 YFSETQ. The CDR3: CASSFDRLNGYTF. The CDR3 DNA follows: TGTGCCAGCAGCTTTGACAGATTGAATGGCTACACCTTC. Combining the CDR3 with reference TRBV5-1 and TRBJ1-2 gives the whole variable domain KAGVTQTPRYLIKTRGQQVTLSCSPISGHRSVSWYQQTPGQGLQFLFEYFSETQRNKGNFPGRFSGRQFSNSRSEMNVSTLELGDSALYLCASSFDRLNGYTFGSGTRLTVV.

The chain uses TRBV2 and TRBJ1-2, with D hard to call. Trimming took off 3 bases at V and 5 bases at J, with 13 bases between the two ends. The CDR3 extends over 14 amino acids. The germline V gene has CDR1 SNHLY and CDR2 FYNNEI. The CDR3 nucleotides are TGTGCCAGCAGTGACCAGGCTACACTTTATGGCTACACCTTC. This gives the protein CASSDQATLYGYTF.

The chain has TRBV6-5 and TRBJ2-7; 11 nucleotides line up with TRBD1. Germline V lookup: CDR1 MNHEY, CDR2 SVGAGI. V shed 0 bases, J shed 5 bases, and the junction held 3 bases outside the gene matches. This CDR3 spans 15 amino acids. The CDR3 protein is CASSYSRTGGHEQYF. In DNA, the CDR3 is TGTGCCAGCAGTTACTCCCGGACAGGGGGCCACGAGCAGTACTTC.

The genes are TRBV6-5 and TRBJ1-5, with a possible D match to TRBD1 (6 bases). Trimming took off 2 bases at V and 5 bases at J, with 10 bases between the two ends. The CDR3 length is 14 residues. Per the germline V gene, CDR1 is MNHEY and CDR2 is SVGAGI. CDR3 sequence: CASSYQTGYQPQHF. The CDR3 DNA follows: TGTGCCAGCAGTTACCAGACAGGTTATCAGCCCCAGCATTTT.

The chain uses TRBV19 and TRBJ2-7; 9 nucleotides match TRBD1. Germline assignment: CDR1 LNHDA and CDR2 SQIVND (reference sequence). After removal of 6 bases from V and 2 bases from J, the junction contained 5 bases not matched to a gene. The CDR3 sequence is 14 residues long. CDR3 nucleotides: TGTGCCAGTAGCGACCGGGACAGGGCCTACGAGCAGTACTTC. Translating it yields CASSDRDRAYEQYF.

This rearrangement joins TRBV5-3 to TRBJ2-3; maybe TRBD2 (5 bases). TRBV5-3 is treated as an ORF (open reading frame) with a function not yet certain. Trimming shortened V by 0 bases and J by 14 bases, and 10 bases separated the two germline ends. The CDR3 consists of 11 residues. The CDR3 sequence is CARSLGPLAYF. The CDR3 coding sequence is TGTGCCAGAAGCTTGGGACCTCTAGCGTATTTT.

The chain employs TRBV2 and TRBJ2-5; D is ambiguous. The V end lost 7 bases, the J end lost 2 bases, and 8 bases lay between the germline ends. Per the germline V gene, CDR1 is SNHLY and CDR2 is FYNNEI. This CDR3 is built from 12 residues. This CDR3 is CASNRQQETQYF. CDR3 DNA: TGTGCCAGCAATAGGCAACAAGAGACCCAGTACTTC.

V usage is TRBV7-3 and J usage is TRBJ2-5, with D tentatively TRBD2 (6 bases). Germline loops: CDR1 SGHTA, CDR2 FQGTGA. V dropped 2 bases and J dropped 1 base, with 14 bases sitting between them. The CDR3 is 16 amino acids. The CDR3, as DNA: TGTGCCAGCAGCTTAGGGCCCGGGGGAGGCCAAGAGACCCAGTACTTC. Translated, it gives CASSLGPGGGQETQYF.

CDR3 DNA sequence: TGTGCCAGCAGCCCGAACAGGGTAGGCAATGAGCAGTTCTTC. It translates to CASSPNRVGNEQFF. J is TRBJ2-1 and V is TRBV7-3; D possibly corresponds to TRBD1 (6 bases). Trimming took 5 bases from V and 6 from J, leaving 14 bases between them. Looked up from germline, CDR1 is SGHTA and CDR2 is FQGTGA. The CDR3 runs 14 residues.

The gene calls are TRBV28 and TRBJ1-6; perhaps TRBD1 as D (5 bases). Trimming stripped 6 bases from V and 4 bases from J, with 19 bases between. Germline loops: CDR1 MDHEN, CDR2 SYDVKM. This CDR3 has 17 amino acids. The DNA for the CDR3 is TGTGCCAGCAGACCCCGGGACGGAAGGTCTTATAATTCACCCCTCCACTTT. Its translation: CASRPRDGRSYNSPLHF.

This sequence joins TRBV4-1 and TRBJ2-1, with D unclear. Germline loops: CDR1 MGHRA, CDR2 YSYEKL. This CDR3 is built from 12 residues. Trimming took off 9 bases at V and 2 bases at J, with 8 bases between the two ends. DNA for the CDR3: TGCGCCAGTTCGGCCCCCTACAATGAGCAGTTCTTC. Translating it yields CASSAPYNEQFF.

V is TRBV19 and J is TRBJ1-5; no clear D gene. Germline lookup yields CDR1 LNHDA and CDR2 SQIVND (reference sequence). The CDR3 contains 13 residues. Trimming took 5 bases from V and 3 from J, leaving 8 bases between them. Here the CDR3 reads CASSEGPNQPQHF. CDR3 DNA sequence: TGTGCCAGTAGTGAGGGCCCCAATCAGCCCCAGCATTTT.

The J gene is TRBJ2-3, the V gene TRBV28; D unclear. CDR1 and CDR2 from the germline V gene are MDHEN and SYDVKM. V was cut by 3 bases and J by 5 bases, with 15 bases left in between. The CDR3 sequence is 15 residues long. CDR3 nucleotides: TGTGCCAGCAGTTTCCTGTGGCTGAAGGGAGATACGCAGTATTTT. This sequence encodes CASSFLWLKGDTQYF.

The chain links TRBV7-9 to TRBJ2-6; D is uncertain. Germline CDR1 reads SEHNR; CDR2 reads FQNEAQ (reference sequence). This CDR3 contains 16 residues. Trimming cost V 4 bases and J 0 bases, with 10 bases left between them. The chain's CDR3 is CASSSQSGSGANVLTF. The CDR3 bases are TGTGCCAGCAGCTCCCAATCAGGCTCTGGGGCCAACGTCCTGACTTTC.

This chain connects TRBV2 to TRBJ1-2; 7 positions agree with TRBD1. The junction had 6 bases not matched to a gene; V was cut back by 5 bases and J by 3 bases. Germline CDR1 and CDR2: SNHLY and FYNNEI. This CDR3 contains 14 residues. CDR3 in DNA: TGTGCCAGCAGTACTAGACAGGGTGACTATGGCTACACCTTC. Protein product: CASSTRQGDYGYTF. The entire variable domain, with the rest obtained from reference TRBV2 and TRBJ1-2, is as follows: EPEVTQTPSHQVTQMGQEVILRCVPISNHLYFYWYRQILGQKVEFLVSFYNNEISEKSEIFDDQFSVERPDGSNFTLKIRSTKLEDSAMYFCASSTRQGDYGYTFGSGTRLTVV.

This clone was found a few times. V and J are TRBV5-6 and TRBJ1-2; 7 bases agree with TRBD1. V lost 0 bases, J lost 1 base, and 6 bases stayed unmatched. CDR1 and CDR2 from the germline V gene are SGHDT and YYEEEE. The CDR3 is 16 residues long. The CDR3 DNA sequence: TGTGCCAGCAGCTTGGAATACGGGACAGATAACTATGGCTACACCTTC. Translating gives CASSLEYGTDNYGYTF.